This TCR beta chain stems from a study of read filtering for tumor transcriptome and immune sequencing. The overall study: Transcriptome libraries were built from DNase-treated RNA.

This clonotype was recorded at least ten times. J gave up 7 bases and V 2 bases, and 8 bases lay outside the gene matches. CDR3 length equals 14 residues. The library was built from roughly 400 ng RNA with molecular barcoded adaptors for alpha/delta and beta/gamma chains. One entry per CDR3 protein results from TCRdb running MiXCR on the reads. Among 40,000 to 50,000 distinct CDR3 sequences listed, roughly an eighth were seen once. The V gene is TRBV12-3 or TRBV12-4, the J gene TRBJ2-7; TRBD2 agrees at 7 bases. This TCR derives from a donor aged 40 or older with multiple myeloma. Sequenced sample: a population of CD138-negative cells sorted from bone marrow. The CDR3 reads CASSLLREGWEQYF. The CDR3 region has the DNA TGTGCCAGCAGTTTATTGAGGGAGGGATGGGAGCAGTACTTC.